Following are 30 T cell receptor beta chains from one sample sequenced in a study of T cell responses to AZD1222 COVID-19 vaccine (dated by TCRdb to 2020 to 2022). According to the study, the label for this sample's time point signals: baseline before first vaccination. Library preparation was by the immunoSEQ multiplex PCR assay. As stored in TCRdb, this immuneACCESS dataset retains in-frame rearrangements with V and J assigned. A fraction of the clones does not appear; measured against another copy, unresolved V genes explain less than half of the discrepancy, and the remainder lacks a known reason. A total of about 120,000 clones appear in this sample, roughly 89% of them only once. Clones ranked in the top ten supply roughly 8.9% of the sample. The sample in question was peripheral blood, obtained on day 0 of AZD1222 vaccination. The receptors derive from an adult in good health.

The chain uses TRBV6-4 and TRBJ1-1; 8 bases are shared with TRBD1. The V gene end was trimmed by 6 bases and the J gene end by 6 bases; junction bases not matched to a gene: 9. The length of the CDR3 is 14 residues. From germline, CDR1 is MRHNA and CDR2 SNTAGT. CDR3 region: CASRQQGGSAEAFF. As DNA, the CDR3 is TGTGCCAGCAGACAACAGGGGGGCTCTGCTGAAGCTTTCTTT.

CDR3 DNA sequence: TGTGCCAGCAGTCCGGGACAGGGCTACGAGCAGTACTTC. The encoded protein is CASSPGQGYEQYF. The chain links TRBV12-3 or TRBV12-4 to TRBJ2-7; TRBD1 matches at 9 bases. The CDR3 is made up of 13 amino acids. V lost 5 bases and J lost 3; bases outside the gene matches: 2.

The chain recombines TRBV18 with TRBJ1-1; D call uncertain. The V and J ends lost 3 bases and 1 base respectively, with 6 bases between them. The germline V gene has CDR1 KGHSH and CDR2 LQKENI. There are 13 residues in the CDR3. The CDR3 bases are TGTGCCAGCTCACCGACCCGGAACACTGAAGCTTTCTTT. It specifies CASSPTRNTEAFF.

The chain carries TRBV28 and TRBJ2-5; 14 bases agree with TRBD2. J was trimmed by 3 bases and V by 5 bases; bases with no gene match: 8. The CDR3 is 17 residues long. CDR1 and CDR2 (germline): MDHEN, SYDVKM. As DNA, the CDR3 is TGTGCCAGCAGTCCCGTTCCGGGACTAGCGGGGGAAGAGACCCAGTACTTC. Residues: CASSPVPGLAGEETQYF.

For this clone: A junction end diverges from the germline sequence, so it may reflect a read error. This sample also contains other DNA sequences that code for the same CDR3. The chain combines TRBV3-1 (or the pseudogene TRBV3-2) with TRBJ1-2; the D is unclear. Germline V gene sequence: CDR1 LGHDT, CDR2 YNNKEL (reference sequence). The CDR3 sequence is 15 residues long. CDR3 in DNA: TGTGCCAGTAGCCAAGGCCGCGCTTCAACCGGGGGCTACACCTTC. Amino acids: CASSQGRASTGGYTF.

The chain uses TRBV30 and TRBJ1-1, with D tentatively TRBD1 (5 bases). CDR1 is GTSNPN, CDR2 SVGIG, per germline (reference sequence). The V gene lost 4 bases and the J gene lost 2 bases, with 26 bases spanning the gap. The CDR3 runs to 18 residues. CDR3 nucleotide sequence: TGTGCCTGGATGGGGGTCGTATCCGTAGGACGGGGAAACACTGAAGCTTTCTTT. It encodes CAWMGVVSVGRGNTEAFF.

The genes are TRBV9 and TRBJ2-1; 9 bases map to TRBD2. Trimming removed 2 bases from V and 9 bases from J; junction bases left unmatched: 12. The length of the CDR3 is 16 residues. Germline V gene data show CDR1 as SGDLS and CDR2 as YYNGEE. The CDR3 nucleotides are TGTGCCAGCAGCGTTTTTTCGGCGGGAGGGCACAGTGAGCAGTTCTTC. Protein: CASSVFSAGGHSEQFF.

The chain uses TRBV11-3 and TRBJ2-5, with no clear D. Germline assignment: CDR1 SGHNT and CDR2 YENEEA. This CDR3 spans 14 amino acids. V gave up 2 bases and J gave up 0 bases, with 7 bases separating them. CDR3 coding DNA: TGTGCCAGCAGCTTACGCCAGAACCAAGAGACCCAGTACTTC. Its translation: CASSLRQNQETQYF.

The chain combines TRBV7-3 with TRBJ2-7, with 7 bases fitting TRBD2. The CDR3 extends over 13 amino acids. Germline values: CDR1 SGHTA, CDR2 FQGTGA. V shed 5 bases, J shed 4 bases, and the junction held 5 bases outside the gene matches. CDR3 loop: CASSRGGLYEQYF. DNA of the CDR3: TGTGCCAGCAGCCGCGGGGGACTATACGAGCAGTACTTC.

The V call is TRBV4-1, the J call TRBJ1-1, with no clear D. The CDR3 runs to 14 residues. The germline V gene has CDR1 MGHRA and CDR2 YSYEKL. V was clipped by 0 bases and J by 0 bases, with 5 bases between them. The CDR3 bases are TGCGCCAGCAGCCAAGATCTGTTGAACACTGAAGCTTTCTTT. This encodes CASSQDLLNTEAFF.

This rearrangement joins TRBV7-3 to TRBJ2-1; TRBD2 matches at 7 bases. This CDR3 spans 15 amino acids. V lost 4 bases and J lost 4; bases outside the gene matches: 7. CDR1 is SGHTA, CDR2 FQGTGA, per germline. CDR3 bases: TGTGCCAGCAGCTCGACTAGCAACGGGTACAATGAGCAGTTCTTC. This gives the protein CASSSTSNGYNEQFF.

V usage is TRBV9 and J usage is TRBJ2-3; 14 bases fit TRBD2. Germline assignment: CDR1 SGDLS and CDR2 YYNGEE. The junction had 5 bases not matched to a gene; V was cut back by 0 bases and J by 5 bases. The CDR3 is 17 amino acids. The CDR3 loop reads CASSVAPGLAGEDTQYF. The CDR3 region has the DNA TGTGCCAGCAGCGTAGCTCCGGGACTAGCGGGGGAAGATACGCAGTATTTT. Drawing the rest from reference TRBV9 and TRBJ2-3, the complete variable domain is DSGVTQTPKHLITATGQRVTLRCSPRSGDLSVYWYQQSLDQGLQFLIQYYNGEERAKGNILERFSAQQFPDLHSELNLSSLELGDSALYFCASSVAPGLAGEDTQYFGPGTRLTVL.

The chain uses TRBV5-1 and TRBJ1-2; a possible D gene is TRBD1 (6 bases). This CDR3 region has 15 residues. V gave up 0 bases and J gave up 0 bases, with 9 bases separating them. Germline lookup yields CDR1 SGHRS and CDR2 YFSETQ. This chain's CDR3 is CASSLETGANYGYTF. The CDR3 nucleotides are TGCGCCAGCAGCTTGGAGACAGGAGCTAACTATGGCTACACCTTC.

The chain has TRBV2 and TRBJ1-1; 12 bases fit TRBD1. The CDR3 runs to 15 residues. Germline lookup yields CDR1 SNHLY and CDR2 FYNNEI. The V and J ends lost 7 bases and 3 bases, in that order; junction bases with no gene match: 6. In DNA, the CDR3 is TGTGCCAGCAAATCCGGGACAGGGGGCGACACTGAAGCTTTCTTT. Encoded protein: CASKSGTGGDTEAFF.

This clone was counted only a few times. The rearrangement joins TRBV20-1 to TRBJ1-2; D perhaps matches TRBD1 (6 bases). Trimming removed 3 bases from V and 2 bases from J, with 13 bases in between. The CDR3 runs 14 residues. Germline V gives CDR1 DFQATT, CDR2 SNEGSKA (reference sequence). CDR3 DNA: TGCAGTGCTAGTAACAGGGAGAAAAACTATGGCTACACCTTC. Protein sequence: CSASNREKNYGYTF.

The chain is built from TRBV7-3 and TRBJ1-5; no clear D gene. There are 13 residues in the CDR3. V shed 3 bases and J shed 5 bases, with 8 bases lying between them. Germline loops: CDR1 SGHTA, CDR2 FQGTGA. In DNA form, the CDR3 reads TGTGCCAGCAGCTTGCAGCGGGATCAGCCCCAGCATTTT. Its protein is CASSLQRDQPQHF.

The chain employs TRBV5-6 and TRBJ2-3, with D possibly being TRBD2 (5 bases). V was pared by 0 bases and J by 0 bases, with 8 bases between. The CDR3 covers 15 residues. CDR1 and CDR2 from the germline V gene are SGHDT and YYEEEE. CDR3 nucleotide sequence: TGTGCCAGCAGCTTGGTATGGACTAGCACAGATACGCAGTATTTT. Its translation is CASSLVWTSTDTQYF. Drawing the rest from reference TRBV5-6 and TRBJ2-3, the complete variable domain is DAGVTQSPTHLIKTRGQQVTLRCSPKSGHDTVSWYQQALGQGPQFIFQYYEEEERQRGNFPDRFSGHQFPNYSSELNVNALLLGDSALYLCASSLVWTSTDTQYFGPGTRLTVL.

V and J are TRBV6-1 and TRBJ1-5; a weak D match, TRBD1 (5 bases). The CDR3 spans 14 residues. CDR1 is MNHNS, CDR2 SASEGT, per germline. V gave up 3 bases and J gave up 2 bases, with 8 bases separating them. The CDR3 protein is CASSESGGNQPQHF. In DNA form, the CDR3 reads TGTGCCAGCAGTGAGTCGGGGGGCAATCAGCCCCAGCATTTT.

The rearrangement links TRBV5-1 to TRBJ1-4, with TRBD1 matching 7 bases. The CDR3 is 14 amino acids. Germline CDR1 SGHRS, CDR2 YFSETQ. The ends lost 2 bases at V and 4 bases at J; junction bases unmatched: 2. The CDR3 region has the DNA TGCGCCAGCAGCTTACAGGGGATTAATGAAAAACTGTTTTTT. This encodes CASSLQGINEKLFF.

The rearrangement links TRBV27 to TRBJ1-1; possibly TRBD1 for D (5 bases). CDR1 is MNHEY and CDR2 is SMNVEV in the germline V gene (reference sequence). The CDR3 has 16 residues. The V and J ends lost 5 bases and 2 bases respectively, with 18 bases between them. DNA of the CDR3: TGTGCCAGCAGTCGGGGGATGGGATTCTCAAACACTGAAGCTTTCTTT. It translates to CASSRGMGFSNTEAFF.

The V and J genes are TRBV15 and TRBJ1-4, with TRBD1 as a possible D gene (6 bases). Germline V gene sequence: CDR1 LNHNV, CDR2 YYDKDF (reference sequence). Deletions cut 0 bases from V and 7 bases from J, with 9 bases between. The CDR3 covers 14 residues. The CDR3 nucleotides are TGTGCCACCAGCAGAGACAGGGGATCTGAAAAACTGTTTTTT. Protein product: CATSRDRGSEKLFF.

In this sample, this clone is medium-sized. The V gene is TRBV7-2, the J gene TRBJ1-3; D remains unclear. Trimming pared 5 bases from V and 3 bases from J, leaving 11 bases between. The germline V gene encodes CDR1 SGHTA and CDR2 FQGNSA. The CDR3 loop spans 14 amino acids. In DNA form, the CDR3 reads TGTGCCAGCAGCCAGAAGACGGGTGGAAACACCATATATTTT. Translation gives CASSQKTGGNTIYF.

The chain is built from TRBV19 and TRBJ1-5; D not resolved. The CDR3 runs 14 residues. The germline CDR1 and CDR2 sequences are LNHDA and SQIVND (reference sequence). V lost 6 bases, J lost 2 bases, and 11 bases lay in between. DNA for the CDR3: TGTGCCAGTAGGGCCGGGCCCGGCAATCAGCCCCAGCATTTT. Translation gives CASRAGPGNQPQHF.

The rearrangement links TRBV29-1 to TRBJ2-5, with D unclear. The CDR3 has 12 residues. Trimming stripped 4 bases from V and 3 bases from J, with 9 bases between. From germline, CDR1 is SQVTM and CDR2 ANQGSEA. The CDR3 region has the DNA TGCAGCGTTGGGCAGGTTGAAGAGACCCAGTACTTC. Translated: CSVGQVEETQYF. Full variable domain (missing parts from reference TRBV29-1 and TRBJ2-5): SAVISQKPSRDICQRGTSLTIQCQVDSQVTMMFWYRQQPGQSLTLIATANQGSEATYESGFVIDKFPISRPNLTFSTLTVSNMSPEDSSIYLCSVGQVEETQYFGPGTRLLVL.

CDR3 in amino acids: CASSLVTGSLSGELFF. DNA for the CDR3: TGCGCCAGCAGCTTGGTTACAGGGTCCCTATCCGGGGAGCTGTTTTTT. The V and J genes are TRBV5-1 and TRBJ2-2; a weak D match, TRBD1 (6 bases). This CDR3 comprises 16 residues. Trimming took 0 bases from V and 6 from J, leaving 15 bases between them. Germline CDR1 reads SGHRS; CDR2 reads YFSETQ. Based on the CDR3 plus reference TRBV5-1 and TRBJ2-2, the full variable domain is KAGVTQTPRYLIKTRGQQVTLSCSPISGHRSVSWYQQTPGQGLQFLFEYFSETQRNKGNFPGRFSGRQFSNSRSEMNVSTLELGDSALYLCASSLVTGSLSGELFFGEGSRLTVL.

The chain uses TRBV9 and TRBJ1-6; D gene unclear. Germline values: CDR1 SGDLS, CDR2 YYNGEE. V shed 4 bases and J shed 0 bases, with 14 bases lying between them. The CDR3 loop spans 17 amino acids. DNA of the CDR3: TGTGCCAGCAGCCCTCGGAACGAGCCCTCCTATAATTCACCCCTCCACTTT. Protein product: CASSPRNEPSYNSPLHF.

The chain employs TRBV9 and TRBJ1-5, with D unclear. Germline CDR1 and CDR2: SGDLS and YYNGEE. Trimming took off 3 bases at V and 0 bases at J, with 10 bases between the two ends. This CDR3 is built from 15 residues. DNA of the CDR3: TGTGCCAGCAGCGCGACCTCAGGTAGCAATCAGCCCCAGCATTTT. Encoded protein: CASSATSGSNQPQHF.

J is TRBJ1-1 and V is TRBV11-2; D remains unclear. Germline values: CDR1 SGHAT, CDR2 FQNNGV. With 5 bases removed from V and 6 bases from J, the gap between germline ends came to 10 bases. The CDR3 extends over 12 amino acids. This CDR3 reads CASSRPVSEAFF. The CDR3 DNA reads TGTGCCAGCAGCCGTCCAGTATCTGAAGCTTTCTTT.

In its sample, this clone was seen a few times. V usage is TRBV28 and J usage is TRBJ1-5; the D is unclear. Germline CDR1 reads MDHEN; CDR2 reads SYDVKM. V was shortened by 6 bases and J by 1 base, with 22 bases between the two germline ends. There are 18 residues in the CDR3. The CDR3 DNA is TGTGCCAGCAGCCCGAGGGCGGGCGCTCGGGGAAGCAATCAGCCCCAGCATTTT. Protein: CASSPRAGARGSNQPQHF.

V usage is TRBV7-3 and J usage is TRBJ1-4; D gene uncertain. V lost 3 bases and J lost 5, with 7 bases in between. The CDR3 is 13 residues long. CDR1 and CDR2 (germline): SGHTA, FQGTGA. The CDR3 DNA reads TGTGCCAGCAGCTTTAGGGAAAATGAAAAACTGTTTTTT. This translates into CASSFRENEKLFF.